This TCR beta chain was retrieved from a study of control samples from healthy donors and cancer patients. With 6 bases removed from V and 2 bases from J, the gap between germline ends came to 11 bases. The CDR3 covers 13 residues. The table came from immunoSEQ multiplex PCR; TCRdb's copy has only in-frame clones and leaves some out. The table has 90,000 or so clones, about 87% seen once; the top ten hold roughly 14%. The sequencing sample was made of blood. The chain employs TRBV12-3 or TRBV12-4 and TRBJ2-7; possibly TRBD1 or TRBD2 for D (5 bases each). This receptor was obtained from a woman aged 70 to 79 in good health. This chain's CDR3 is CASRFGAAYEQYF. The DNA of the CDR3 is TGTGCCAGCAGGTTCGGGGCCGCCTACGAGCAGTACTTC.